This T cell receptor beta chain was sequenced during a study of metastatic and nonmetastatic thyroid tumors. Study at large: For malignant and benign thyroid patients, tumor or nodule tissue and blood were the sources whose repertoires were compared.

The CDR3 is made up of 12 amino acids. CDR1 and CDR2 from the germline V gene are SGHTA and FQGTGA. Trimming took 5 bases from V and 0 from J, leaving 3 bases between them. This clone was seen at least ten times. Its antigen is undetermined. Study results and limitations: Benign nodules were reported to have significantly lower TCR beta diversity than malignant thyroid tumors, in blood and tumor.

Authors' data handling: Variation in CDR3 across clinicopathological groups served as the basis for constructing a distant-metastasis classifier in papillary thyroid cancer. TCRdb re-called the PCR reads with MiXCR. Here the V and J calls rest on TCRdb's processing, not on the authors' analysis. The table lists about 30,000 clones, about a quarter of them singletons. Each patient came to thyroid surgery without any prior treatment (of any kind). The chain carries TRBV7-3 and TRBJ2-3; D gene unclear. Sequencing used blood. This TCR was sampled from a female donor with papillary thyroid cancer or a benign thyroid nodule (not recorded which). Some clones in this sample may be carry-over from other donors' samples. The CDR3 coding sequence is TGTGCCAGCAGCCCCAGCACAGATACGCAGTATTTT. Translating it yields CASSPSTDTQYF.